A selection of T cell receptor beta chains follows, all from one sample in a study of tumor T cells in aggressive B-cell lymphoma. Here immunoSEQ multiplex PCR was the method, and the copy in TCRdb shows in-frame clones only, minus some. The table shows just over 1,500 clones, with 93% occurring only once. Sequencing was carried out using tumor tissue. The receptors come from an adult with diffuse large B cell lymphoma. The CDR3 runs from the conserved cysteine through the conserved F or W. The order of the fields is clone size, V gene, J gene, D gene, CDR3 DNA, CDR3 protein. A D gene is named only where the DNA matches it firmly. Only part of the rows carry a size: once, few, many, or a class if the clone is expanded.

size: -; V: TRBV4-1; J: TRBJ2-7; D: TRBD1; DNA: TGCGCCAGCAGCCAAGGAGGATGGCAGGGGGACGAGCAGTACTTC; CDR3: CASSQGGWQGDEQYF
size: -; V: TRBV9; J: TRBJ1-1; D: -; DNA: TGTGCCAGCAGCGTCTCAGGGCGCGCCACTGAAGCTTTCTTT; CDR3: CASSVSGRATEAFF
size: -; V: TRBV30; J: TRBJ2-5; D: -; DNA: TGTGCCTGGAGTGCAGGACTCCAAGAGACCCAGTACTTC; CDR3: CAWSAGLQETQYF
size: -; V: TRBV5-1; J: TRBJ1-2; D: -; DNA: TGCGCCAGCAGAATCACAAGTGGAGACGGCACCAATGGCTACACCTTC; CDR3: CASRITSGDGTNGYTF
size: -; V: TRBV10-3; J: TRBJ2-7; D: TRBD1; DNA: TGTGCCATCAGTGCAAGACAGGGGTCCTACGAGCAGTACTTC; CDR3: CAISARQGSYEQYF
size: -; V: TRBV7-2; J: TRBJ1-6; D: -; DNA: TGTGCCAGCAGCTCGGTGGGTGACCCTAGGCCCTATAATTCACCCCTCCACTTT; CDR3: CASSSVGDPRPYNSPLHF
size: -; V: TRBV2; J: TRBJ1-3; D: -; DNA: TGTGCCAGCAGTGACCCAGGGGAAACTGGAAACACCATATATTTT; CDR3: CASSDPGETGNTIYF
size: -; V: TRBV7-9; J: TRBJ1-4; D: -; DNA: TGTGCCAGCAGCCCGCGAGACTTTGAAAAACTGTTTTTT; CDR3: CASSPRDFEKLFF
size: -; V: TRBV27; J: TRBJ1-2; D: TRBD1; DNA: TGTGCCAGCAGTCCGTGGGGACAGGGACCCGGCTACACCTTC; CDR3: CASSPWGQGPGYTF
size: -; V: TRBV6-5; J: TRBJ1-1; D: TRBD1; DNA: TGTGCCAGCAGTGCAGGGACAGGCATGAGAACTGAAGCTTTCTTT; CDR3: CASSAGTGMRTEAFF
size: -; V: TRBV14; J: TRBJ1-4; D: -; DNA: TGTGCCAGCAGCCCGTCCCCGGGGGTAGGGGAAAAACTGTTTTTT; CDR3: CASSPSPGVGEKLFF
size: -; V: TRBV5-1; J: TRBJ1-6; D: TRBD1; DNA: TGCGCCAGCAGCTCCCGACAGGGCCCTAATTCACCCCTCCACTTT; CDR3: CASSSRQGPNSPLHF
size: -; V: TRBV18; J: TRBJ2-3; D: TRBD2; DNA: TGTGCTAGCTCACCGCTTAAGCCTAGCGGGGGTGGAGATACGCAGTATTTT; CDR3: CASSPLKPSGGGDTQYF
size: -; V: TRBV5-1; J: TRBJ2-2; D: -; DNA: TGCGCCAGCAGCAAACGGGACAAAAGGCCCGGGGAGCTGTTTTTT; CDR3: CASSKRDKRPGELFF
size: -; V: TRBV29-1; J: TRBJ2-2; D: TRBD1; DNA: TGCAGCGCCGGGAGGACAGGGGTGAACACCGGGGAGCTGTTTTTT; CDR3: CSAGRTGVNTGELFF
size: -; V: TRBV19; J: TRBJ1-5; D: TRBD1; DNA: TGTGCCAGTAGCGACAGGGACCAGCCCCAGCATTTT; CDR3: CASSDRDQPQHF
size: -; V: TRBV7-6; J: TRBJ2-1; D: TRBD2; DNA: TGTGCCAGCAGCTTACCCCCAGCGGGGAGTGGGTATGAGCAGTTCTTC; CDR3: CASSLPPAGSGYEQFF
size: -; V: TRBV11-3; J: TRBJ1-1; D: -; DNA: TGTGCCAGCAGCTTAGCCCCCAGGGAGGTAGGGAGAGCTTTCTTT; CDR3: CASSLAPREVGRAFF
size: -; V: TRBV6-5; J: TRBJ1-1; D: -; DNA: TGTGCCAGCAGGCGGTCCGGGACAACTAGTGAAGCTTTCTTT; CDR3: CASRRSGTTSEAFF
size: -; V: TRBV29-1; J: TRBJ1-1; D: TRBD1; DNA: TGCAGCGGCCGGGACAGGTTGATGAACACTGAAGCTTTCTTT; CDR3: CSGRDRLMNTEAFF
size: few; V: TRBV20-1; J: TRBJ2-3; D: -; DNA: TGCAGTGCGGTAGGGGGGTATTTT; CDR3: CSAVGGYF
size: -; V: TRBV2; J: TRBJ2-6; D: TRBD1; DNA: TGTGCCAGCAGTTCGACAGGGATAGGAACGGGGGCCAACGTCCTGACTTTC; CDR3: CASSSTGIGTGANVLTF
size: -; V: TRBV9; J: TRBJ1-2; D: -; DNA: TGTGCCAGCAGCGTAGATAGGCAGGGGATGGGTGGCTACACCTTC; CDR3: CASSVDRQGMGGYTF
size: -; V: TRBV5-8; J: TRBJ2-2; D: -; DNA: TGTGCCAGCAGCTTGGGGACAAGGGGCACCGGGGAGCTGTTTTTT; CDR3: CASSLGTRGTGELFF
size: -; V: TRBV6-5; J: TRBJ2-1; D: TRBD1; DNA: TGTGCCAGCGCCCCGGGACAGGGGACCGATGAGCAGTTCTTC; CDR3: CASAPGQGTDEQFF
size: -; V: TRBV27; J: TRBJ2-1; D: -; DNA: TGTGCCAGCAGTTTTCCAGGGGGGACGGGGCAGTTCTTC; CDR3: CASSFPGGTGQFF
size: -; V: TRBV11-3; J: TRBJ2-3; D: TRBD1; DNA: TGTGCCATGAACCCCCTTTCCGGACAGGGCACAGATACGCAGTATTTT; CDR3: CAMNPLSGQGTDTQYF
size: -; V: TRBV20-1; J: TRBJ2-3; D: -; DNA: TGCAGCGTCTGGGCCAAGTCAGCGCAGTATTTT; CDR3: CSVWAKSAQYF
size: -; V: TRBV4-3; J: TRBJ2-7; D: TRBD2; DNA: TGCGCCTCACAAAGAGTAGCGGGGGAGAATTACGAGCAGTACTTC; CDR3: CASQRVAGENYEQYF
size: -; V: TRBV10-3; J: TRBJ1-2; D: -; DNA: TGTGCCATCAGCCCTCAGGGTAGGCATGGCTACACCTTC; CDR3: CAISPQGRHGYTF
size: -; V: TRBV14; J: TRBJ2-7; D: TRBD1; DNA: TGTGCCAGCAGCCTGGGACAGGGTCCCTACGAGCAGTACTTC; CDR3: CASSLGQGPYEQYF
size: -; V: TRBV28; J: TRBJ2-7; D: -; DNA: TGTGCCAGCCAGGGAAATACCTACGAGCAGTACTTC; CDR3: CASQGNTYEQYF
size: once; V: TRBV28; J: TRBJ1-4; D: TRBD1; DNA: TGTGCCAGCAGGACCGGCACAGGGGATGAAAAACTGTTTTTT; CDR3: CASRTGTGDEKLFF
size: once; V: TRBV6-6; J: TRBJ2-1; D: TRBD1; DNA: TGTGCCAGCAGTTACTTCGGGACAGGGGGCTACAATGAGCAGTTCTTC; CDR3: CASSYFGTGGYNEQFF
size: once; V: TRBV10-3; J: TRBJ1-2; D: -; DNA: TGTGCCATCAGTGACAGTACCTATGGCTACACCTTC; CDR3: CAISDSTYGYTF
size: -; V: TRBV29-1; J: TRBJ2-1; D: TRBD1; DNA: TGCAGCGCTCGTGAGAGGACAGGCCTCAGTGAGCAGTTCTTC; CDR3: CSARERTGLSEQFF
size: -; V: TRBV5-1; J: TRBJ1-2; D: TRBD1; DNA: TGCGCCAGCAGCCCATCTGACAGGGTCTATGGCTACACCTTC; CDR3: CASSPSDRVYGYTF
size: -; V: TRBV2; J: TRBJ2-7; D: -; DNA: TGTGCCAGCATCAGCGGAGGGGGCGTACGTGCCTACGAGCAGTACTTC; CDR3: CASISGGGVRAYEQYF
size: -; V: TRBV4-1; J: TRBJ2-3; D: -; DNA: TGCGCCAGCAGCCATTGGAGAACGGCCCAGGATACGCAGTATTTT; CDR3: CASSHWRTAQDTQYF
size: -; V: TRBV4-1; J: TRBJ1-1; D: -; DNA: TGCGCCAGCAGCCAAGAGTTCGGCAGGGCCCAGGCAGACACTGAAGCTTTCTTT; CDR3: CASSQEFGRAQADTEAFF
size: -; V: TRBV14; J: TRBJ2-7; D: TRBD1; DNA: TGTGCCAGCAGCCCGCGGACAGGGCACATCTACGAGCAGTACTTC; CDR3: CASSPRTGHIYEQYF
size: -; V: TRBV7-9; J: TRBJ2-5; D: TRBD2; DNA: TGTGCCAGCAGTTGGGTAGCGGGGGAAGCGGAGACCCAGTACTTC; CDR3: CASSWVAGEAETQYF
size: -; V: TRBV7-2; J: TRBJ2-5; D: -; DNA: TGTGCCAGCAGCTTAGATACCCTGATAGGGGCCCAGTACTTC; CDR3: CASSLDTLIGAQYF
size: -; V: TRBV5-5; J: TRBJ1-2; D: TRBD1; DNA: TGTGCCAGCAGGACCGGGACAGGGGGCTGGGTAGGCTATGGCTACACCTTC; CDR3: CASRTGTGGWVGYGYTF
size: -; V: TRBV7-2; J: TRBJ2-1; D: -; DNA: TGTGCCAGCAGCTTAGTCGGGGGCAATGAGCAGTTCTTC; CDR3: CASSLVGGNEQFF
size: -; V: TRBV7-6; J: TRBJ2-2; D: -; DNA: TGTGCCAGCATGGGTAGGGGGACCGGGGAGCTGTTTTTT; CDR3: CASMGRGTGELFF
size: -; V: TRBV6-5; J: TRBJ1-1; D: -; DNA: TGTGCCAGCAGTCGTGTTGGGCGAGTGAACACTGAAGCTTTCTTT; CDR3: CASSRVGRVNTEAFF